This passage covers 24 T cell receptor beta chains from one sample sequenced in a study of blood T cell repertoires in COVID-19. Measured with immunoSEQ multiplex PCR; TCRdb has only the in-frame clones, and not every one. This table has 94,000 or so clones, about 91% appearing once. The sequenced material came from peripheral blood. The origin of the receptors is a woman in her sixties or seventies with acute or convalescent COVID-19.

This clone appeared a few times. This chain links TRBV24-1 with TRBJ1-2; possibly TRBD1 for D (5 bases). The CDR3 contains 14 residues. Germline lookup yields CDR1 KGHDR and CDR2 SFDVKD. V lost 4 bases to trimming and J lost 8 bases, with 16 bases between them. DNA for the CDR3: TGTGCCACCAGTGACCATGGACAAGTCGGGGGCTACACCTTC. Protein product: CATSDHGQVGGYTF.

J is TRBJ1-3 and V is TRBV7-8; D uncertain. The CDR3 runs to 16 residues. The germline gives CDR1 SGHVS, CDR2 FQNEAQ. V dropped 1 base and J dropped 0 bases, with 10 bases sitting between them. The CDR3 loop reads CASSLVPSRSGNTIYF. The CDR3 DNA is TGTGCCAGCAGCTTAGTTCCGTCCCGCTCTGGAAACACCATATATTTT. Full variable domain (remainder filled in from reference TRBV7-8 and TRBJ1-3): GAGVSQSPRYKVAKRGQDVALRCDPISGHVSLFWYQQALGQGPEFLTYFQNEAQLDKSGLPSDRFFAERPEGSVSTLKIQRTQQEDSAVYLCASSLVPSRSGNTIYFGEGSWLTVV.

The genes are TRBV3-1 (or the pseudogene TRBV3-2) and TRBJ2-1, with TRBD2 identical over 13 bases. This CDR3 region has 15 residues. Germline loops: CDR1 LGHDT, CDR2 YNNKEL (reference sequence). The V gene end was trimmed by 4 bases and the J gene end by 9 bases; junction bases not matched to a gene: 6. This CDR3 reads CASSLGLAGDPEQFF. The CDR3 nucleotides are TGTGCCAGCAGCCTAGGACTAGCGGGGGATCCTGAGCAGTTCTTC.

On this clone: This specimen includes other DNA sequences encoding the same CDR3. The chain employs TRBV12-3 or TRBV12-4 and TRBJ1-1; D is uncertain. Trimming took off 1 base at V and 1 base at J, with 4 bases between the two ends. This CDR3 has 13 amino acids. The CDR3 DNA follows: TGTGCCAGCAGTTTAGGACAGAACACTGAAGCTTTCTTT. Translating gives CASSLGQNTEAFF.

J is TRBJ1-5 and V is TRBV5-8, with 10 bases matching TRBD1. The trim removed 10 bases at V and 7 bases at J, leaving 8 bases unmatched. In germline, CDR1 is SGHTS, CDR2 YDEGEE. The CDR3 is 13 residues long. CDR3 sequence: CAVTGTGEQPQHF. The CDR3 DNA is TGTGCCGTAACCGGGACAGGGGAACAGCCCCAGCATTTT.

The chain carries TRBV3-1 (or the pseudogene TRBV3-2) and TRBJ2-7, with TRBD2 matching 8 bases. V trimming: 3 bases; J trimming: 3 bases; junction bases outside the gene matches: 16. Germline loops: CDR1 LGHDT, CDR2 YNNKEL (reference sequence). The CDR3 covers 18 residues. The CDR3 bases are TGTGCCAGCAGCCAGAAAACTAGCGGAAACATAGGCGGCTACGAGCAGTACTTC. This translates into CASSQKTSGNIGGYEQYF.

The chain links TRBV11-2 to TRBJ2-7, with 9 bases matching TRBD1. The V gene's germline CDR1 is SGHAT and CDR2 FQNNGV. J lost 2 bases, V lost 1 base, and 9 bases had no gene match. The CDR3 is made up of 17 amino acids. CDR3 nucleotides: TGTGCCAGCAGCTTAGCTGGGGACTGGGACAGGGCCTACGAGCAGTACTTC. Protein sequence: CASSLAGDWDRAYEQYF.

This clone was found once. CDR3 region: CASSMPGTVYEQYF. The CDR3 region has the DNA TGTGCCAGCAGTATGCCCGGGACAGTCTACGAGCAGTACTTC. The rearrangement links TRBV5-6 to TRBJ2-7; TRBD1 agrees at 7 bases. V lost 5 bases to trimming and J lost 3 bases; unmatched junction nucleotides: 8. The CDR3 sequence is 14 residues long. Germline CDR1 is SGHDT and CDR2 is YYEEEE.

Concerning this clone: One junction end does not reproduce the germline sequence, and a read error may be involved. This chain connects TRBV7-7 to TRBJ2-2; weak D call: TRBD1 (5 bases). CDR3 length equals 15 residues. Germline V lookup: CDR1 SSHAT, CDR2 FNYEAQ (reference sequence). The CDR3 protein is CASSQGVVGTGELFF. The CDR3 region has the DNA TGTGCTAGCAGCCAAGGGGTTGTAGGCACCGGGGAGCTGTTTTTT. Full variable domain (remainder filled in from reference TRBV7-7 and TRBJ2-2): GAGVSQSPRYKVTKRGQDVTLRCDPISSHATLYWYQQALGQGPEFLTYFNYEAQPDKSGLPSDRFSAERPEGSISTLTIQRTEQRDSAMYRCASSQGVVGTGELFFGEGSRLTVL.

CDR3 sequence (DNA): TGTGCCAGCAGTGAAGCGTGGGCGGGGGGCCCCCGGAACATTCAGTACTTC. Translated: CASSEAWAGGPRNIQYF. The chain recombines TRBV6-1 with TRBJ2-4; 8 nucleotides match TRBD2. The CDR3 is 17 amino acids. Trimming at V came to 0 bases and at J to 7 bases, leaving 11 bases not matched to a gene. Germline V gives CDR1 MNHNS, CDR2 SASEGT.

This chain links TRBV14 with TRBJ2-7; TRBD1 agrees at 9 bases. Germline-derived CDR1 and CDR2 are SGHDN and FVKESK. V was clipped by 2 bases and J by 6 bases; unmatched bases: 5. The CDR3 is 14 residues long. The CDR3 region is CASSQSWTGVEQYF. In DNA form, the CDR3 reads TGTGCCAGCAGCCAATCCTGGACAGGGGTCGAGCAGTACTTC.

CDR3 nucleotide sequence: TGTGCCAGCAGCCAAGTACTTGGACAGGGCGGCACCGGGGAGCTGTTTTTT. It specifies CASSQVLGQGGTGELFF. This chain links TRBV3-1 (or the pseudogene TRBV3-2) with TRBJ2-2; the match to TRBD1 covers 8 bases. J was trimmed by 4 bases and V by 1 base; bases with no gene match: 8. The CDR3 has 17 residues. Germline CDR1 reads LGHDT; CDR2 reads YNNKEL (reference sequence).

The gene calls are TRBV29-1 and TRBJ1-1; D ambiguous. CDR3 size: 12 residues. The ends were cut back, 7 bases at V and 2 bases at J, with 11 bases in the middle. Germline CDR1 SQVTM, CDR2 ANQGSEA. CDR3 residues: CSGHRGNTEAFF. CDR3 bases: TGCAGCGGCCACCGGGGAAACACTGAAGCTTTCTTT.

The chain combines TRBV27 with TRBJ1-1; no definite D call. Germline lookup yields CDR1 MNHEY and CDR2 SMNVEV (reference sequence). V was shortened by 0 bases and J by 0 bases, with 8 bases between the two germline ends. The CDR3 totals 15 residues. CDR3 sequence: CASSLSGFMNTEAFF. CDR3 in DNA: TGTGCCAGCAGTTTATCCGGGTTCATGAACACTGAAGCTTTCTTT.

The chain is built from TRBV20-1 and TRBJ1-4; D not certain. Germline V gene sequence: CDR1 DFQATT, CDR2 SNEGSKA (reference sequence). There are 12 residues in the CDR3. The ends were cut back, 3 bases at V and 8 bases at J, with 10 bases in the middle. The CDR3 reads CSASGGNEKLFF. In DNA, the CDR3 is TGCAGTGCTAGTGGCGGAAACGAAAAACTGTTTTTT.

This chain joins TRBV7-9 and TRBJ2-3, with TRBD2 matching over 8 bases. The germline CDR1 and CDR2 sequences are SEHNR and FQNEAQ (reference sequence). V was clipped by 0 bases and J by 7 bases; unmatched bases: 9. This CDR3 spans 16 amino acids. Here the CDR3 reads CASSLAGLDPQNTQYF. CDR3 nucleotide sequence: TGTGCCAGCAGCTTAGCGGGACTAGACCCACAGAATACGCAGTATTTT.

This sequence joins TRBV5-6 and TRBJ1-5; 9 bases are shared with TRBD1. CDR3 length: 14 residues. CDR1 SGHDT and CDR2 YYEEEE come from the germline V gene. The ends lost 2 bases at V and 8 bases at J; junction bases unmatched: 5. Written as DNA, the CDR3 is TGTGCCAGCAGCTTCCGGGACAGGGTGGAGCCCCAGCATTTT. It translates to CASSFRDRVEPQHF.

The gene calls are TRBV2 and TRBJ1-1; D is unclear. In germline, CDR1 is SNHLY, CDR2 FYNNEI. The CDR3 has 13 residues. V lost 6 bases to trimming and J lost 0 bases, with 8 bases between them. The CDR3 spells CASRREMNTEAFF. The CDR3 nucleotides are TGTGCCAGCAGGCGAGAAATGAACACTGAAGCTTTCTTT.

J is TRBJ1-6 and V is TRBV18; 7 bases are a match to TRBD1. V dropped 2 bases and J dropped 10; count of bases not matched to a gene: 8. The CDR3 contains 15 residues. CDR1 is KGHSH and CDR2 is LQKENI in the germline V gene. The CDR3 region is CASSPGNRGNSPLHF. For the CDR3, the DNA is TGTGCCAGCTCACCAGGCAACAGGGGTAACTCACCCCTCCACTTT.

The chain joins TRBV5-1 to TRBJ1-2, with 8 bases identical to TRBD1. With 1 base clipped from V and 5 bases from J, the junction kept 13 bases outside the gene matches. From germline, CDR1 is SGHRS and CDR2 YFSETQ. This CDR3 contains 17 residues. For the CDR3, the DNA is TGCGCCAGCAGCTTGTACCCGCAGGGGGCTGGTAGTTATGGCTACACCTTC. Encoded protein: CASSLYPQGAGSYGYTF. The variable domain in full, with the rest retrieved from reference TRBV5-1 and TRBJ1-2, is KAGVTQTPRYLIKTRGQQVTLSCSPISGHRSVSWYQQTPGQGLQFLFEYFSETQRNKGNFPGRFSGRQFSNSRSEMNVSTLELGDSALYLCASSLYPQGAGSYGYTFGSGTRLTVV.

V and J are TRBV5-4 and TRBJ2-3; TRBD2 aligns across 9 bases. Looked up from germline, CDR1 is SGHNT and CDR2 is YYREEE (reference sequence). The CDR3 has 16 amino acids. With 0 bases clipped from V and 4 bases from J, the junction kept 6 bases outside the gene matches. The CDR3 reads CASSLGGGVGADTQYF. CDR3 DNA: TGTGCCAGCAGCTTGGGCGGGGGGGTAGGGGCAGATACGCAGTATTTT.

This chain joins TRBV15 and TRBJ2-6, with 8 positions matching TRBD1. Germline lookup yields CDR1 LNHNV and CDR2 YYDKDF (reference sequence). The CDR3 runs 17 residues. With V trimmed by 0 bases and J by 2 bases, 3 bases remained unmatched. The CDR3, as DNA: TGTGCCACCAGCAGAGAGGCAGGGGGCGCTGGGGCCAACGTCCTGACTTTC. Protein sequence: CATSREAGGAGANVLTF.

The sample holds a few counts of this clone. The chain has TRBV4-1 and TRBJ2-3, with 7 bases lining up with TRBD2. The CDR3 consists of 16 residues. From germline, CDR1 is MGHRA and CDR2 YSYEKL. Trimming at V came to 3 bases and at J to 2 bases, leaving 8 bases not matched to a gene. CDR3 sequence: CASSHLNAGDTDTQYF. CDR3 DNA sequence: TGCGCCAGCAGCCACCTTAACGCGGGAGACACAGATACGCAGTATTTT.

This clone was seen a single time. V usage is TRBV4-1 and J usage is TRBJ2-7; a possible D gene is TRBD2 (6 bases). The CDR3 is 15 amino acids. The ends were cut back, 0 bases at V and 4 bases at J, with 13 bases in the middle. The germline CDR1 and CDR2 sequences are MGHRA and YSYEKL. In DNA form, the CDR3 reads TGCGCCAGCAGCCAAGAGGGGATGGGGGGATACGAGCAGTACTTC. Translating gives CASSQEGMGGYEQYF.